The sequence of this T cell receptor (beta chain) was determined in a study of control samples from healthy donors and cancer patients. Assay: immunoSEQ multiplex PCR; the TCRdb copy retains only in-frame clones and omits some. The top ten clones hold less than 15% of a sample with about 140,000 clones, roughly 92% of them seen once. The CDR3 spans 13 residues. Trimming pared 3 bases from V and 4 bases from J, leaving 8 bases between. Germline-derived CDR1 and CDR2 are KGHDR and SFDVKD. The chain joins TRBV24-1 to TRBJ1-2; D is ambiguous. Sequencing was carried out using blood. The clonotype was recovered from a middle-aged man in good health. The CDR3 DNA reads TGTGCCACCAGTGATGCAACACTCTATGGCTACACCTTC. Amino acid sequence: CATSDATLYGYTF.